This entry concerns a single T cell receptor (beta chain). The data belong to a study of PD-1 blockade in classical Hodgkin lymphoma. No patient escaped relapse after autologous stem cell transplantation, and brentuximab vedotin exposure varied. J lost 0 bases, V lost 5 bases, and 6 bases had no gene match. This CDR3 is 16 amino acids long. Per the germline V gene, CDR1 is MNHEY and CDR2 is SMNVEV (reference sequence). Repertoires were generated with immunoSEQ multiplex PCR, while TCRdb's copy carries only in-frame clones and drops some. The sample holds about 110,000 clones; roughly nine tenths are singletons and the top ten take 15% to 20%.

The TCR comes from a human donor with classical Hodgkin lymphoma. The gene calls are TRBV27 and TRBJ2-1; 8 bases are a match to TRBD1. The material was peripheral blood mononuclear cells (PBMCs), obtained before the second cycle of nivolumab. The CDR3 DNA is TGTGCCAGCAGTGTAGACAGGGGCATCTCCTACAATGAGCAGTTCTTC. Translated: CASSVDRGISYNEQFF.